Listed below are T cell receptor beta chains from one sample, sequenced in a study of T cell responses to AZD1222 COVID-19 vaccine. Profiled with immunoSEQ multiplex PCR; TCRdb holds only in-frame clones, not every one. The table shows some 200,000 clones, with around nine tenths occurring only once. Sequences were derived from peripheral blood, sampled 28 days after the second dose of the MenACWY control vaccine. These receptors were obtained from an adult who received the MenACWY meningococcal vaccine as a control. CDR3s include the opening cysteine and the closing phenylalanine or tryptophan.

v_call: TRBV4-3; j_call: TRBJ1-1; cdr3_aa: CASSQGKGGWTEAFF
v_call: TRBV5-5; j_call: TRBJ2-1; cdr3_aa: CASSPGYNEQFF
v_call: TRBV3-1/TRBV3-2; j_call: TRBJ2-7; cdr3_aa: CASSNVYEQYF
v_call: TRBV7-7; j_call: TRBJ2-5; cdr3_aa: CASSLRDTGVETQYF
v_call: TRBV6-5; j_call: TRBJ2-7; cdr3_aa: CASSYQASYEQYF
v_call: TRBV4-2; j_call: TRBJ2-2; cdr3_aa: CASGLLTGELFF
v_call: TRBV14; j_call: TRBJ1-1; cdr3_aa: CASSQGRSTEAFF
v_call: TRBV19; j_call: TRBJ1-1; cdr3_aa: CASSITPGGGTEAFF
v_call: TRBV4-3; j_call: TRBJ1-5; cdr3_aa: CASSQDGTTGVAQHF
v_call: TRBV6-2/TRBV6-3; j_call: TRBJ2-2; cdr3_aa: CASSQQGNTGELFF
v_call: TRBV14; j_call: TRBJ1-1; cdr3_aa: CASSPTAAGTAFF
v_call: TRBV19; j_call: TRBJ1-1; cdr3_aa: CASSIAGMNTEAFF
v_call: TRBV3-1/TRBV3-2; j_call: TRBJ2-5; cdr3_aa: CASSPTSGGGPQYF
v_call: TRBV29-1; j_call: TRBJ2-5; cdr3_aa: CSVGFGQGRETQYF
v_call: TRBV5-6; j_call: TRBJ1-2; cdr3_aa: CASSNSYGYTF
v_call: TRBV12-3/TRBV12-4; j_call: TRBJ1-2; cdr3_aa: CASSFGRGYTF
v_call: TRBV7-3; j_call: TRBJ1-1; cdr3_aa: CASSRWGGVRQNTEAFF
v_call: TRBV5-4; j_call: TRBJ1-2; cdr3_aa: CASSFRGQNYGYTF
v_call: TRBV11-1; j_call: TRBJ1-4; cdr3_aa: CASSFGQGTEKLFF
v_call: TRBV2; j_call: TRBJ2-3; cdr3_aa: CASSELLSTDTQYF
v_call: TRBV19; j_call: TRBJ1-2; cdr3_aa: CASRLRDRGDEGHGYTF
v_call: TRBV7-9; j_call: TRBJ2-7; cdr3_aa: CASSLDGRGGDEQYF
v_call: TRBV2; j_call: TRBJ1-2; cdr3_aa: CASSLDREDYGYTF
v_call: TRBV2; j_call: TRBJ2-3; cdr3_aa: CASSPESGGTQYF
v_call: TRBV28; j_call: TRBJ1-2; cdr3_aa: CASSYPTRNYGYTF
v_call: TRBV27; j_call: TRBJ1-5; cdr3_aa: CASSRGEGRQPQHF
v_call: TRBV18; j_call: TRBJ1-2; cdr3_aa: CASSPGTGRYNYGYTF
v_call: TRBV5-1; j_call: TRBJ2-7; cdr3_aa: CASSFGLAGSRVEQYF
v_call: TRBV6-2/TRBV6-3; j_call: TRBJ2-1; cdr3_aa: CASSYTSGKSSYNEQFF
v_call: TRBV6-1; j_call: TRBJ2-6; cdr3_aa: CASSEQDRANVLTF
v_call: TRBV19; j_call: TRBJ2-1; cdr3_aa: CASMRRQGRLALHNEQFF
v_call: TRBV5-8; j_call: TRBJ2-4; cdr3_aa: CASSLVIHSAAKNIQYF
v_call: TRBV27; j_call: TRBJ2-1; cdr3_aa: CASNTRTSGSHEQFF
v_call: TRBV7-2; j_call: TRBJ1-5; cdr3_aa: CASSPQGHSNQPQHF
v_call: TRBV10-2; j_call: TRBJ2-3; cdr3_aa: CASIGWGTSTDTQYF
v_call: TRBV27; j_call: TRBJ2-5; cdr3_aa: CASSLYSGRSETQYF
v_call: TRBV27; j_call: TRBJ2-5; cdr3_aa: CASRTANSQETQYF
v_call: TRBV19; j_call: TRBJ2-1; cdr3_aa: CASSIARASGTGRSYNEQFF
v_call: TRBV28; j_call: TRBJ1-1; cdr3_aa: CASRLGNTEAFF